Each of the 20 T cell receptor beta chains below was sequenced from the same sample in a study of T cell responses to AZD1222 COVID-19 vaccine. Assay: immunoSEQ multiplex PCR; the TCRdb copy retains only in-frame clones and omits some. Counted here are some 200,000 clones, more than 80% occurring once; the ten biggest clones make up around 5.8%. The input for sequencing was peripheral blood, taken on day 0 of AZD1222 vaccination. The receptors here all came from an adult in good health.

The chain employs TRBV28 and TRBJ1-4; 9 bases fit TRBD1. Germline CDR1 MDHEN, CDR2 SYDVKM. After removal of 6 bases from V and 3 bases from J, the junction contained 5 bases not matched to a gene. This CDR3 has 15 amino acids. The CDR3 nucleotides are TGTGCCAGCAGCCGGGACAGGGTCGCTAATGAAAAACTGTTTTTT. It encodes CASSRDRVANEKLFF.

This chain joins TRBV5-1 and TRBJ2-7, with D possibly TRBD1 on 6 matching bases. The CDR3 extends over 15 amino acids. The germline V gene has CDR1 SGHRS and CDR2 YFSETQ. V shed 1 base and J shed 2 bases, with 13 bases lying between them. CDR3 bases: TGCGCCAGCAGCTTGATTCTGGGGGCGACCTACGAGCAGTACTTC. Its protein is CASSLILGATYEQYF.

The V and J genes are TRBV10-3 and TRBJ2-5, with TRBD2 matching 8 bases. The germline gives CDR1 ENHRY, CDR2 SYGVKD. The V and J ends lost 2 bases and 4 bases, in that order; junction bases with no gene match: 9. The CDR3 is 16 residues long. The CDR3 sequence is CAISEGAASGSETQYF. The CDR3, as DNA: TGTGCCATCAGTGAGGGCGCGGCTAGCGGGTCAGAGACCCAGTACTTC.

V is TRBV12-3 or TRBV12-4 and J is TRBJ2-2, with D unresolved. This CDR3 has 12 amino acids. The V and J ends lost 7 bases and 2 bases respectively, with 5 bases between them. CDR3 sequence (DNA): TGTGCCAGCACTAGAAACACCGGGGAGCTGTTTTTT. Translating gives CASTRNTGELFF.

This clone was counted between two and nine times. The chain uses TRBV30 and TRBJ1-2, with D possibly TRBD1 on 6 matching bases. Trimming stripped 5 bases from V and 5 bases from J, with 18 bases between. CDR1 GTSNPN and CDR2 SVGIG come from the germline V gene (reference sequence). The CDR3 is made up of 14 amino acids. The DNA for the CDR3 is TGTGCCTGGGAGGGACACCGGGCGGAGTATGGCTACACCTTC. Translating gives CAWEGHRAEYGYTF. The variable domain in full, completed from reference TRBV30 and TRBJ1-2, reads SQTIHQWPATLVQPVGSPLSLECTVEGTSNPNLYWYRQAAGRGLQLLFYSVGIGQISSEVPQNLSASRPQDRQFILSSKKLLLSDSGFYLCAWEGHRAEYGYTFGSGTRLTVV.

The chain carries TRBV4-1 and TRBJ1-5, with D possibly TRBD1 on 6 matching bases. Germline-derived CDR1 and CDR2 are MGHRA and YSYEKL. This CDR3 has 15 residues. V shed 1 base and J shed 3 bases, with 10 bases lying between them. CDR3 coding DNA: TGCGCCAGCAGCCAAGGGGGGGGCAACAATCAGCCCCAGCATTTT. This gives the protein CASSQGGGNNQPQHF.

This sequence joins TRBV27 and TRBJ2-5; D is unresolved. Germline CDR1 MNHEY, CDR2 SMNVEV (reference sequence). V lost 1 base and J 4 bases, leaving 10 bases between the germline ends. The CDR3 is made up of 14 amino acids. CDR3 nucleotides: TGTGCCAGCAGTTTATTCCAGGCTGGAGAGACCCAGTACTTC. Its translation: CASSLFQAGETQYF.

This clone has a handful of counts. This chain links TRBV7-3 with TRBJ2-1; 9 nucleotides align to TRBD1. CDR3 length equals 16 residues. The J segment lost 4 bases and the V segment lost 6 bases, leaving 10 bases of the junction unmatched. Germline V gene data show CDR1 as SGHTA and CDR2 as FQGTGA. The DNA for the CDR3 is TGTGCCAGCAGAGGGACCGGGACAGGGCTTTACAATGAGCAGTTCTTC. It encodes CASRGTGTGLYNEQFF.

V is TRBV5-1 and J is TRBJ2-4; perhaps TRBD1 as D (6 bases). From germline, CDR1 is SGHRS and CDR2 YFSETQ. V dropped 4 bases and J dropped 8 bases, with 19 bases sitting between them. The CDR3 runs to 15 residues. CDR3 amino acids: CASSLNGISGDIQYF. The DNA for the CDR3 is TGCGCCAGCAGCCTAAATGGGATTTCAGGGGACATTCAGTACTTC.

The V call is TRBV5-1, the J call TRBJ1-5, with D perhaps TRBD1 (5 bases). This CDR3 comprises 14 residues. The germline V gene encodes CDR1 SGHRS and CDR2 YFSETQ. Trimming left V 0 bases short and J 2 bases short, with 6 bases between. The CDR3 DNA is TGCGCCAGCAGCTTGGGGGACGGCAATCAGCCCCAGCATTTT. It translates to CASSLGDGNQPQHF.

The genes are TRBV13 and TRBJ2-7; 11 bases are shared with TRBD2. The V gene end was trimmed by 2 bases and the J gene end by 4 bases; junction bases not matched to a gene: 10. The CDR3 contains 17 residues. CDR1 PRHDT and CDR2 FYEKMQ come from the germline V gene (reference sequence). Here the CDR3 DNA reads TGTGCCAGCAGCTTACAACTAGCGGGAGAGGGGGAGTACGAGCAGTACTTC. As protein: CASSLQLAGEGEYEQYF.

This chain joins TRBV2 and TRBJ1-3; TRBD1 matches 7 bases. The CDR3 length is 16 residues. V was clipped by 3 bases and J by 0 bases; unmatched bases: 5. Germline CDR1 reads SNHLY; CDR2 reads FYNNEI. The CDR3 here is CASSDQGQFSGNTIYF. The CDR3 DNA follows: TGTGCCAGCAGTGACCAGGGACAGTTCTCTGGAAACACCATATATTTT.

J is TRBJ1-5 and V is TRBV10-3; no clear D gene. This CDR3 spans 14 amino acids. The germline V gene encodes CDR1 ENHRY and CDR2 SYGVKD. V was shortened by 0 bases and J by 6 bases, with 9 bases between the two germline ends. In nucleotides, the CDR3 is TGTGCCATCAGTGAGTCCCAGTTGGCTCAGCCCCAGCATTTT. The encoded protein is CAISESQLAQPQHF.

The chain links TRBV5-4 to TRBJ1-6, with D tentatively TRBD1 (5 bases). Deletions cut 0 bases from V and 7 bases from J, with 11 bases between. Germline V gives CDR1 SGHNT, CDR2 YYREEE (reference sequence). This CDR3 has 15 amino acids. The chain's CDR3 is CASSLVGTVNSPLHF. The CDR3 bases are TGTGCCAGCAGCTTGGTTGGGACGGTAAATTCACCCCTCCACTTT.

This chain connects TRBV28 to TRBJ2-7; D gene ambiguous. V dropped 5 bases and J dropped 4 bases, with 9 bases sitting between them. The germline V gene has CDR1 MDHEN and CDR2 SYDVKM. There are 12 residues in the CDR3. CDR3 in amino acids: CASSPIGYEQYF. CDR3 nucleotide sequence: TGTGCCAGCAGTCCAATCGGGTACGAGCAGTACTTC.

Judged by abundance, this clone is large. The chain has TRBV5-4 and TRBJ1-2; 7 bases map to TRBD1. J was trimmed by 4 bases and V by 4 bases; bases with no gene match: 7. CDR3 length equals 14 residues. The V gene's germline CDR1 is SGHNT and CDR2 YYREEE (reference sequence). DNA for the CDR3: TGTGCCAGCAGCAGTCTCGACAGGGCCTATGGCTACACCTTC. This sequence encodes CASSSLDRAYGYTF.

V usage is TRBV10-2 and J usage is TRBJ1-2; D uncertain. The germline V gene encodes CDR1 WSHSY and CDR2 SAAADI. There are 15 residues in the CDR3. V shed 3 bases and J shed 8 bases, with 19 bases lying between them. The CDR3 reads CASSEPNLSGSGYTF. The CDR3 DNA reads as TGCGCCAGCAGTGAACCCAACTTATCGGGGAGCGGCTACACCTTC.

The rearrangement uses TRBV3-1 (or the pseudogene TRBV3-2) and TRBJ2-4; 7 nucleotides match TRBD1. CDR1 and CDR2 (germline): LGHDT, YNNKEL (reference sequence). The CDR3 runs to 17 residues. After removal of 1 base from V and 2 bases from J, the junction contained 8 bases not matched to a gene. The DNA for the CDR3 is TGTGCCAGCAGCCAAGTCAGAGGGGGCTTGACCAAAAACATTCAGTACTTC. Residues: CASSQVRGGLTKNIQYF.

The chain is built from TRBV2 and TRBJ2-1; tentative D call: TRBD2 (5 bases). The germline CDR1 and CDR2 sequences are SNHLY and FYNNEI. Trimming shortened V by 6 bases and J by 8 bases, and 17 bases separated the two germline ends. This CDR3 contains 14 residues. In DNA form, the CDR3 reads TGTGCCAGCAGGAGGGCTATTGCTAGGGATGAGCAGTTCTTC. Its translation: CASRRAIARDEQFF.

This chain uses TRBV24-1 with TRBJ1-1, with TRBD1 as a possible D gene (6 bases). The V end was cut by 2 bases, the J end by 6 bases, with 15 bases between. CDR3 length equals 15 residues. Germline V gene lookup returns CDR1 KGHDR and CDR2 SFDVKD. The CDR3 bases are TGTGCCACCAGTGATTGGGTTGGGGGCATAGCTGAAGCTTTCTTT. It yields the protein CATSDWVGGIAEAFF.